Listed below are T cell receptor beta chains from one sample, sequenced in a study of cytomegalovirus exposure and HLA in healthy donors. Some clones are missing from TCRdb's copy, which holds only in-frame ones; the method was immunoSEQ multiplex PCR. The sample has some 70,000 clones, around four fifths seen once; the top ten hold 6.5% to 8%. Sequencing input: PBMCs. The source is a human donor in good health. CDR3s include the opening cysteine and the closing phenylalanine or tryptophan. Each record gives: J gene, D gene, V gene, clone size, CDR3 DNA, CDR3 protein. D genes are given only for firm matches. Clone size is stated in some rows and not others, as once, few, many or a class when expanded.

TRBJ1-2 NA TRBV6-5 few TGTGCCAGCAGTTACGACAGTAGGGTTCGTACAGTGTACACCTTC CASSYDSRVRTVYTF
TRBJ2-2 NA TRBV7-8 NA TGTGCCAGCAGCTTAGTTGGGGGCGCGGTTACCGGGGAGCTGTTTTTT CASSLVGGAVTGELFF
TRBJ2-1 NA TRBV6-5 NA TGTGCCAGCAGGGCTAGCGATTCCTACAATGAGCAGTTCTTC CASRASDSYNEQFF
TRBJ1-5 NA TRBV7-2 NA TGTGCCAGCAGCTTGCGGCTGAGGGCGGGAAGCAATCAGCCCCAGCATTTT CASSLRLRAGSNQPQHF
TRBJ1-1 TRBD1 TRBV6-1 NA TGTGCCAGCAGCCGACAGGGAGAGAACACTGAAGCTTTCTTT CASSRQGENTEAFF
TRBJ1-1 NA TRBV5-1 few TGCGCCAGCAGCCGGGAGGGCCGGGGGACTGAAGCTTTCTTT CASSREGRGTEAFF
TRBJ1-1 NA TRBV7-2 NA TGTGCCAGCAGCTTAACAGAGAACACTGAAGCTTTCTTT CASSLTENTEAFF
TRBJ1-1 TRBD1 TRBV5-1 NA TGCGCCAGCAGCAAAACGGGACAGGGGGCCGGCAACACTGAAGCTTTCTTT CASSKTGQGAGNTEAFF
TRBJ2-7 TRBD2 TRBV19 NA TGTGCCAGTACTAACCCCAGCGGGGCGAACTACGAGCAGTACTTC CASTNPSGANYEQYF
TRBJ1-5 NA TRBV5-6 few TGTGCCAGCAGCTTGGTGGGGAGTAGCAATCAGCCCCAGCATTTT CASSLVGSSNQPQHF
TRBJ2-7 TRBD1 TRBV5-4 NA TGTGCCAGCAGCTTCCTGGGACAGGGGGCGTACGAGCAGTACTTC CASSFLGQGAYEQYF
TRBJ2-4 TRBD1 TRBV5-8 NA TGTGCCAGCAGCGGTCTACCCAGGGGGCGCGGAAACATTCAGTACTTC CASSGLPRGRGNIQYF
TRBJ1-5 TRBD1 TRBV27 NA TGTGCCAGCAGAACCACCGGGACAGTCAATCAGCCCCAGCATTTT CASRTTGTVNQPQHF
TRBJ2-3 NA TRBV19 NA TGTGCCAGTAGTATATCGAGCGATAGCACAGATACGCAGTATTTT CASSISSDSTDTQYF
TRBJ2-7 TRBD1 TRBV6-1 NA TGTGCCAGCACCATTGGGACAGGGGGAATGTGCGAGCAGTACTTC CASTIGTGGMCEQYF
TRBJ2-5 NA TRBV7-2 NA TGTGCCAGCAGTCCTAGGACTTTTCAAGAGACCCAGTACTTC CASSPRTFQETQYF
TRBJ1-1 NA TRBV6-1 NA TGTGCCAGCAGTGAAGGGTGGGGCGGGGCTTTGAACACTGAAGCTTTCTTT CASSEGWGGALNTEAFF
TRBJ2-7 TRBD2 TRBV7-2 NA TGTGCCAGCAGTAAAGAGCGGGGGGACAGATACGAGCAGTACTTC CASSKERGDRYEQYF
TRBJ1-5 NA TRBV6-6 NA TGTGCCAGCGGCATCTACGGGGGCAATCAGCCCCAGCATTTT CASGIYGGNQPQHF
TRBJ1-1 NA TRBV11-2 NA TGTGCCAGCAGCTTAGAATGGGGGAGGGCGAACACTGAAGCTTTCTTT CASSLEWGRANTEAFF
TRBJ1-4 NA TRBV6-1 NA TGTGCCAGCAGCTTACAGATTAATGAAAAACTGTTTTTT CASSLQINEKLFF
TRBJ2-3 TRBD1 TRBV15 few TGTGCCACCAGCAGAGATTGGGGACAGGGCCGGACTTCTAGCACAGATACGCAGTATTTT CATSRDWGQGRTSSTDTQYF
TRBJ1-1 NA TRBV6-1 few TGTGCCAGCAGTGAATATAGCCTCCTGGCTTTCTTT CASSEYSLLAFF
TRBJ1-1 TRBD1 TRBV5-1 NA TGCGCCAGCAGCGCACAGGGGGGGAACACTGAAGCTTTCTTT CASSAQGGNTEAFF
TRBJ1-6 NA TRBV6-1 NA TGTGCCAGCAGTATCGGAGATTCACCCCTCCACTTT CASSIGDSPLHF
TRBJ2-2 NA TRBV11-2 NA TGTGCCAGCAGCTTAGGGCCGGACTTTCGGGGGGAGCTGTTTTTT CASSLGPDFRGELFF
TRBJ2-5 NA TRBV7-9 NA TGTGCCAGCACGACAGGCGGGGAGACCCAGTACTTC CASTTGGETQYF
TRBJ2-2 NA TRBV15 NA TGTGCCACCAGCAGAGACGGCACCGGGGAGCTGTTTTTT CATSRDGTGELFF
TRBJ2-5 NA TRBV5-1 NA TGCGCCAGCAGCTTGGCGCCCGGGACAACTAGCCAAGAGACCCAGTACTTC CASSLAPGTTSQETQYF
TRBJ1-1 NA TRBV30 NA TGTGCCTGGAGTGTCCTCCTAAATCAGGCGAACACTGAAGCTTTCTTT CAWSVLLNQANTEAFF
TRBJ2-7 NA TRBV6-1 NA TGTGCCACCGCGAACGGACAAAGCTACGAGCAGTACTTC CATANGQSYEQYF
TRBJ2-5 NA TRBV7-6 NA TGTGCCAGCAGCCCGCAAGAGACCCAGTACTTC CASSPQETQYF
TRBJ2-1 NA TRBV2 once TGTGCCAGCGGGGGGGCAAATGAGCAGTTCTTC CASGGANEQFF
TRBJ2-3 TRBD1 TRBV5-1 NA TGCGCCAGCAGCTTGGAAATGGGGACAGGCACAGATACGCAGTATTTT CASSLEMGTGTDTQYF
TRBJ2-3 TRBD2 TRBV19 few TGTGCCAGTAGTCGGACCCTAGCGGGGGGGACAGATACGCAGTATTTT CASSRTLAGGTDTQYF
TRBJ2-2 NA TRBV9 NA TGTGCCAGCAGCTGGGGAACAGGGAACCAAAGGGGCACCGGGGAGCTGTTTTTT CASSWGTGNQRGTGELFF
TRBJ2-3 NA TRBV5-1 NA TGCGCCAGCAGCTTGAATACTAGAACAGATACGCAGTATTTT CASSLNTRTDTQYF
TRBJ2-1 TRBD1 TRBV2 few TGTGCCAGCAGTAGGGGCAACAGGGGGTTCTACAATGAGCAGTTCTTC CASSRGNRGFYNEQFF
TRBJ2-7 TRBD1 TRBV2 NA TGTGCCAGCAGTGAAGCCCCGGGACAGGGGAGCTACGAGCAGTACTTC CASSEAPGQGSYEQYF
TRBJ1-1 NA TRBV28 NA TGTGCCAGCAGTTTGGAGGGGAATGCTGAAGCTTTCTTT CASSLEGNAEAFF
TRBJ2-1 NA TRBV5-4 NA TGTGCCAGCAGCCCCTGGGCGGGTGGGAATGAGCAGTTCTTC CASSPWAGGNEQFF
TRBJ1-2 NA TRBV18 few TGTGCCAGCTCACCAAGCACGGGACCGGAGGGCTATGGCTACACCTTC CASSPSTGPEGYGYTF
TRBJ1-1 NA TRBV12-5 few TGTGCTAGCGGAGGGGAGTGGGCCACTGAAGCTTTCTTT CASGGEWATEAFF
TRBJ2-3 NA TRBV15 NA TGTGCCACCAGCAGACTGTCAGGGACAGATACGCAGTATTTT CATSRLSGTDTQYF
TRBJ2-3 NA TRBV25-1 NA TGTGCCAGCAGTGAGGACTACCCTAGCACAGATACGCAGTATTTT CASSEDYPSTDTQYF
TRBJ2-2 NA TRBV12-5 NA TGTGCTAGTGGTTCGACAGGCACCGGGGAGCTGTTTTTT CASGSTGTGELFF
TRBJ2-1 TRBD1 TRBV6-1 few TGTGCCAGCAGTGAAAGCCAGGGGGCCTACAATGAGCAGTTCTTC CASSESQGAYNEQFF
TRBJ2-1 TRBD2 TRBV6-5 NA TGTGCCAGCATCCTAGCGGGGGGGTTCGGTGAGCAGTTCTTC CASILAGGFGEQFF
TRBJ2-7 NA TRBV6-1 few TGTGCCAGCAGCTGGGGGGAATCCTACGAGCAGTACTTC CASSWGESYEQYF
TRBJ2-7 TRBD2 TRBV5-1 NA TGCGCCAGCAGCGTTGACAGTCGGGGGGCCTACGAGCAGTACTTC CASSVDSRGAYEQYF
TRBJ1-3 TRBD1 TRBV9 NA TGTGCCAGCAGCGTTTCACAGGGGGCGCTTGGAAACACCATATATTTT CASSVSQGALGNTIYF
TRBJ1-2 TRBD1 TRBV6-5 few TGTGCCAGCAGTTACGACCCCCGGGACAGGGAGCGTGGCTACCCCTTC CASSYDPRDRERGYPF
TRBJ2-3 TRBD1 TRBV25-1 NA TGTGCCAGCAGTGGTTTAGGGACAGGCGACACAGATACGCAGTATTTT CASSGLGTGDTDTQYF